This T cell receptor beta chain came from a study of T cell repertoires in cytomegalovirus infection. Study-wide context: Indications of both CMV infection and matching HLA type were provided by public TCR beta signatures. Study-level points and caveats: It was HLA-C-restricted CMV-specific TCR beta clonotypes that dominated the response ex vivo. Cumulative public TCR beta family frequency identified CMV carriers with the relevant HLA.

CDR1 is LNHDA, CDR2 SQIVND, per germline (reference sequence). The CDR3 runs 13 residues. A note on this clonotype: Its antigen is unidentified.

TCRdb re-derived calls from the reads in MiXCR, one entry per CDR3 protein. The data show fewer than 900,000 distinct CDR3 sequences, approximately 32% seen once. The chain recombines TRBV19 with TRBJ2-2, with D perhaps assigned TRBD1 or TRBD2 (5 bases each). This receptor was taken from a human donor in good health (CMV status not recorded). Some clones in this sample may be carry-over from other donors' samples. The material was cultured CD8+ T cells from PBMCs, obtained from culture after CMV antigen stimulation. The CDR3 DNA follows: TGTGCGTCCGTTCAGGGAGACACCGGGGAGCTGTTTTTT. Amino acid sequence: CASVQGDTGELFF. Full variable domain (rest looked up from reference TRBV19 and TRBJ2-2): DGGITQSPKYLFRKEGQNVTLSCEQNLNHDAMYWYRQDPGQGLRLIYYSQIVNDFQKGDIAEGYSVSREKKESFPLTVTSAQKNPTAFYLCASVQGDTGELFFGEGSRLTVL.